This T cell receptor beta chain was obtained from a study of blood T cell repertoires in COVID-19. Study-level information: The cDNA or gDNA used as material had been derived from T cells, B-cell-depleted T cells, or PBMCs.

This clone was detected only a few times. How the authors handled the data: Quantification of nucleated cells was approximated via reference gene primer amplification. Sequenced by immunoSEQ multiplex PCR; TCRdb stores in-frame clones only, minus some. The V and J calls and clone size were taken over from that table, and D and trimming were inferred from the DNA. This table has 140,000 to 150,000 clones, 85% to 90% appearing once. CDR3 length: 16 residues. V shed 7 bases and J 1 base; nucleotides not matched to a gene: 10. Germline V gene data show CDR1 as MNHNY and CDR2 as SVGAGI (reference sequence).

The sample consisted of peripheral blood. This receptor was identified in a human donor in a cohort sampled during active COVID-19. This sequence joins TRBV6-6 and TRBJ2-3, with 8 positions matching TRBD1. CDR3 region: CASTPLDRAGTDTQYF. CDR3 DNA sequence: TGTGCCAGCACCCCTTTGGACAGGGCGGGCACAGATACGCAGTATTTT.